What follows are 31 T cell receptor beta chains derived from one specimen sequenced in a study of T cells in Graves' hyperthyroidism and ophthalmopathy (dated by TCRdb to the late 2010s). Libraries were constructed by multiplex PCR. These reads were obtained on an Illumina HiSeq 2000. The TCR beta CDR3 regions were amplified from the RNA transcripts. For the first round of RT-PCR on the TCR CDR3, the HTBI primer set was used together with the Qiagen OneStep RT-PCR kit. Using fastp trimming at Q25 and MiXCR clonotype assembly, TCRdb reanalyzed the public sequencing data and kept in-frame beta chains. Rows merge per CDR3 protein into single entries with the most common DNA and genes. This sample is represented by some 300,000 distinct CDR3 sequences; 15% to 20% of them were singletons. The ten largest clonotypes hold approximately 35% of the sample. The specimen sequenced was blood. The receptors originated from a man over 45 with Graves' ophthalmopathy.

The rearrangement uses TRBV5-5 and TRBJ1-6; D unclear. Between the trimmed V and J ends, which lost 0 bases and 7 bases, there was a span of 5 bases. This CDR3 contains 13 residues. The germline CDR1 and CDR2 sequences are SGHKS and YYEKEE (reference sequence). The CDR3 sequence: CASSLVLNSPLHF. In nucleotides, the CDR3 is TGTGCCAGCAGCTTGGTGTTGAATTCACCCCTCCACTTT.

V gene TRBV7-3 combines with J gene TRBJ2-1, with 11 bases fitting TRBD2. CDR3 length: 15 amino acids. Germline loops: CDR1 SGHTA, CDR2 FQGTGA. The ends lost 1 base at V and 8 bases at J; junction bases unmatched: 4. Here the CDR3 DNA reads TGTGCCAGCAGCTTAAGTCGTAGCGGGAGGGATGAGCAGTTCTTC. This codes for CASSLSRSGRDEQFF.

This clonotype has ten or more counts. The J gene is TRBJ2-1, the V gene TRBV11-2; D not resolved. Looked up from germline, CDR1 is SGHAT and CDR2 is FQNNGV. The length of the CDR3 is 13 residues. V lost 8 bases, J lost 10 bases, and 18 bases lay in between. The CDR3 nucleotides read TGTGCCAGCGCCACCCGCCCCGGGCCGGAGCAGTTCTTC. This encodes CASATRPGPEQFF.

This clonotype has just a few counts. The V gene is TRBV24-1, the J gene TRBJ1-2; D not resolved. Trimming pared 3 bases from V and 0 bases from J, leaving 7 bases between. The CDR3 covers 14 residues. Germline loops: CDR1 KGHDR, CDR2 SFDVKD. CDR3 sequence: CATSDRTSNYGYTF. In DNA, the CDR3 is TGTGCCACCAGTGATCGGACTTCTAACTATGGCTACACCTTC.

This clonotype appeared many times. This chain's CDR3 is CASSLGGGSLEQYF. CDR3 bases: TGCGCCAGCAGCTTGGGAGGGGGCTCTTTAGAGCAGTACTTC. This chain connects TRBV5-1 to TRBJ2-7; 7 nucleotides match TRBD1. V gave up 0 bases and J gave up 7 bases; unmatched junction bases: 7. Germline CDR1 SGHRS, CDR2 YFSETQ. The CDR3 runs 14 residues.

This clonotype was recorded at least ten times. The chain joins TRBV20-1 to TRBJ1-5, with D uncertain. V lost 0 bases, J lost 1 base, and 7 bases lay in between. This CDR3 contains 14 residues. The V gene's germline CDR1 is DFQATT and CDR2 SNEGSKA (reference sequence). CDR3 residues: CSARDLGSNQPQHF. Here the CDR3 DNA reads TGCAGTGCTAGAGATCTGGGGAGCAATCAGCCCCAGCATTTT.

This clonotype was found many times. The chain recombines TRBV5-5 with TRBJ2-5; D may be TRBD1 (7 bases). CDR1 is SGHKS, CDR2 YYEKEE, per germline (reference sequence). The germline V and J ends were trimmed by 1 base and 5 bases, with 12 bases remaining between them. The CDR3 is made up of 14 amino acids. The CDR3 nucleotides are TGTGCCAGCAGCTTGAGGCAGGGGGGTGAGACCCAGTACTTC. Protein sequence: CASSLRQGGETQYF.

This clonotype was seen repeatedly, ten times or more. The CDR3 coding sequence is TGTGCCAGCAGTCAAATCAGGACAGATACGCAGTATTTT. Protein product: CASSQIRTDTQYF. The chain is built from TRBV11-2 and TRBJ2-3; D is ambiguous. The V gene's germline CDR1 is SGHAT and CDR2 FQNNGV. Trimming removed 6 bases from V and 3 bases from J, with 10 bases in between. This CDR3 contains 13 residues. Full variable domain (missing parts from reference TRBV11-2 and TRBJ2-3): EAGVAQSPRYKIIEKRQSVAFWCNPISGHATLYWYQQILGQGPKLLIQFQNNGVVDDSQLPKDRFSAERLKGVDSTLKIQPAKLEDSAVYLCASSQIRTDTQYFGPGTRLTVL.

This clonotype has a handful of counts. CDR3 nucleotide sequence: TGTGCCTGGACCCTGCCCGGGACAGGGAGCTATGGCTACACCTTC. It codes for CAWTLPGTGSYGYTF. The rearrangement links TRBV30 to TRBJ1-2; 9 bases map to TRBD1. Trimming at V came to 4 bases and at J to 4 bases, leaving 10 bases not matched to a gene. The CDR3 is made up of 15 amino acids. In germline, CDR1 is GTSNPN, CDR2 SVGIG (reference sequence).

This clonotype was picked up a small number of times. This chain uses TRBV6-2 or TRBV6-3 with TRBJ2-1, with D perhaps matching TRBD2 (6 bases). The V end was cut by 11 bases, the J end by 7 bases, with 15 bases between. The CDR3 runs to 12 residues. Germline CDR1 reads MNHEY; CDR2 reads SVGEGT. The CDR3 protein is CAGGTGQNEQFF. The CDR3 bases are TGTGCCGGAGGGACTGGCCAAAATGAGCAGTTCTTC.

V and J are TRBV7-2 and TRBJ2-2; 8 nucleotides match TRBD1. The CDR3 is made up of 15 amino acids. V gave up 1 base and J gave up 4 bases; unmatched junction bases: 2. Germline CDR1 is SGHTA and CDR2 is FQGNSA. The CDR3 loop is CASSLGTGTTGELFF. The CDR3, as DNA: TGTGCCAGCAGCTTAGGGACAGGGACCACCGGGGAGCTGTTTTTT.

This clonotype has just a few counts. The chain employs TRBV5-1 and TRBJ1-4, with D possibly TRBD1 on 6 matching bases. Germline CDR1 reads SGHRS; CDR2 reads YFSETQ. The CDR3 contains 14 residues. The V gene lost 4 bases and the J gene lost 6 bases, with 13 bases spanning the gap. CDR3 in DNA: TGCGCCAGCAGCAAACAGGGCAGGGATGAAAAACTGTTTTTT. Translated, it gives CASSKQGRDEKLFF.

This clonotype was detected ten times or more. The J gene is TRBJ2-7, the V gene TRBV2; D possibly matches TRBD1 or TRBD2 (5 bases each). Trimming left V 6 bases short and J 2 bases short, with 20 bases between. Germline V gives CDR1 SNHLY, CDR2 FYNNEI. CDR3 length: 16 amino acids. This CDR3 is CASSGSRDRDPYEQYF. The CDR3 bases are TGTGCCAGCAGCGGTAGTCGGGACCGGGACCCCTACGAGCAGTACTTC.

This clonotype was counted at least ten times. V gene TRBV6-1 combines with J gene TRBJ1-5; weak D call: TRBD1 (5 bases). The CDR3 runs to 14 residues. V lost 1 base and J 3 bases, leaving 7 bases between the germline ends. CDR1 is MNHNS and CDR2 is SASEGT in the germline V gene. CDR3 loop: CASSEGQHNQPQHF. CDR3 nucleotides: TGTGCCAGCAGTGAAGGACAGCACAATCAGCCCCAGCATTTT.

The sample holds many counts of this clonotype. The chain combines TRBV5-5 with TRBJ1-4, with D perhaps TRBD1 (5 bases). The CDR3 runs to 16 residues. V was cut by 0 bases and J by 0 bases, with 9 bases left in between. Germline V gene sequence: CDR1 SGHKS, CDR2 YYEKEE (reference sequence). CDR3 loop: CASSLGQIATNEKLFF. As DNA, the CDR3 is TGTGCCAGCAGCTTGGGACAGATTGCAACTAATGAAAAACTGTTTTTT.

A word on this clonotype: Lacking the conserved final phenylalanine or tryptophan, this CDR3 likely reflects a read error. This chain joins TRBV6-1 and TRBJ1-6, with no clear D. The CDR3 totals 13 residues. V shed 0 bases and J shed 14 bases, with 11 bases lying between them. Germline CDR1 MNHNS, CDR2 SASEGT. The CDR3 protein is CASSEAKDGALHL. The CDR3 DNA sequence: TGTGCCAGCAGTGAAGCGAAGGATGGGGCCCTCCACCTT.

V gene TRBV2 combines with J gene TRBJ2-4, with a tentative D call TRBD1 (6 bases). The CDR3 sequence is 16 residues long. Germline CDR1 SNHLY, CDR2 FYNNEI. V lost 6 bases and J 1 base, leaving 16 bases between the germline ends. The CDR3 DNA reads TGTGCCAGCAGCCCCCCAGGGGTGCTCGCCAAAAACATTCAGTACTTC. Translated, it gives CASSPPGVLAKNIQYF. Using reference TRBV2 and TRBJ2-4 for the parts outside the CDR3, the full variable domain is EPEVTQTPSHQVTQMGQEVILRCVPISNHLYFYWYRQILGQKVEFLVSFYNNEISEKSEIFDDQFSVERPDGSNFTLKIRSTKLEDSAMYFCASSPPGVLAKNIQYFGAGTRLSVL.

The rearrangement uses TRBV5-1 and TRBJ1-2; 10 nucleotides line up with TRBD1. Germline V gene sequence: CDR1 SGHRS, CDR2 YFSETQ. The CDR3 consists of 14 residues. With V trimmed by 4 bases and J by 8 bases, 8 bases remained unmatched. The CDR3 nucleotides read TGCGCCAGCAGCACTGGGACAGGGGACGGGGGCTACACCTTC. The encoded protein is CASSTGTGDGGYTF.

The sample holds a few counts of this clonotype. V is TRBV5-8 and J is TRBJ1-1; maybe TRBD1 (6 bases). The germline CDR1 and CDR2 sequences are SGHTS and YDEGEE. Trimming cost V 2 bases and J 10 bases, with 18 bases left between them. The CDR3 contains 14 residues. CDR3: CASSFGGGGVRAFF. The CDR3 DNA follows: TGTGCCAGCAGCTTTGGAGGAGGGGGGGTGCGAGCTTTCTTT.

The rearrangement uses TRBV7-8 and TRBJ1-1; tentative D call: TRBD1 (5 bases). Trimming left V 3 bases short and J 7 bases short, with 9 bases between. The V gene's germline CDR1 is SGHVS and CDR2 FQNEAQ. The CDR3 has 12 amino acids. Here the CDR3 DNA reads TGTGCCAGCAGCTTCCCGAGGGGTGAAGCTTTCTTT. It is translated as CASSFPRGEAFF.

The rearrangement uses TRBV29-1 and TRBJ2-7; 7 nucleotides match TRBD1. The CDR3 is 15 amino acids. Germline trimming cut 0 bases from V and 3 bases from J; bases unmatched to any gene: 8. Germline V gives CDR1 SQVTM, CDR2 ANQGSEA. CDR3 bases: TGCAGCGTTGAAGATCGAGGGGGCGCGGTCTACGAGCAGTACTTC. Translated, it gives CSVEDRGGAVYEQYF.

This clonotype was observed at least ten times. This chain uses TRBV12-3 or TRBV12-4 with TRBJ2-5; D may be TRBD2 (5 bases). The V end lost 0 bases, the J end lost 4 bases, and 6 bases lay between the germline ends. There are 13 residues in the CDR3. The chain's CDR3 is CASSLAGAETQYF. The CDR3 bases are TGTGCCAGCAGTTTAGCGGGAGCAGAGACCCAGTACTTC.

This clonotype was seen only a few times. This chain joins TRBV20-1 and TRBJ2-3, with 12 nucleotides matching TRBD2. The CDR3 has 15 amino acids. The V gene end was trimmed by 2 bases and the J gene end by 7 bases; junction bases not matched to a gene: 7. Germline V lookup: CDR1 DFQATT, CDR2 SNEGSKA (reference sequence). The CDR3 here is CSARPLAGGPHTQYF. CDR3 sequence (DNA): TGCAGTGCTAGACCTCTAGCGGGAGGGCCACATACGCAGTATTTT.

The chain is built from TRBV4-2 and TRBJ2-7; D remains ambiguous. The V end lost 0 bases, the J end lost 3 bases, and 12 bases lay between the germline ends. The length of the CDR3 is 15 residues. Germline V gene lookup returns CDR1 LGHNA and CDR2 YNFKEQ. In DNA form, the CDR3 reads TGTGCCAGCAGCCAAGATGATCAGGAGATCTACGAGCAGTACTTC. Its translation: CASSQDDQEIYEQYF.

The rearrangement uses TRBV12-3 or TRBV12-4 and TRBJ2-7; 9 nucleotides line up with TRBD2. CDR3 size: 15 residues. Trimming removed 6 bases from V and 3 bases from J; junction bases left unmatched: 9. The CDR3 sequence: CASSPQSGRNYEQYF. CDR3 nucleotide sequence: TGTGCCAGCAGCCCCCAGAGCGGGAGGAACTACGAGCAGTACTTC.

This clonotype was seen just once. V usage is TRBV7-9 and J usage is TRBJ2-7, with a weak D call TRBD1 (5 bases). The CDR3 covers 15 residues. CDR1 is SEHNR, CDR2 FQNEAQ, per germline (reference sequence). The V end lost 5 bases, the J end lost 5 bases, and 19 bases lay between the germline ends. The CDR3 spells CASSHYPQGSDEQYF. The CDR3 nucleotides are TGTGCCAGCAGCCACTACCCCCAGGGTTCAGACGAGCAGTACTTC.

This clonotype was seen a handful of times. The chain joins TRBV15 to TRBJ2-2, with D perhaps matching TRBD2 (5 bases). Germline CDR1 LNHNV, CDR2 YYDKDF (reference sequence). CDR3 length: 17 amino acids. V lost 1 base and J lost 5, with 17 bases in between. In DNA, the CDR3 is TGTGCCACCAGCAGAGCTGGGAGAGGATCCTTTACCGGGGAGCTGTTTTTT. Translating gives CATSRAGRGSFTGELFF.

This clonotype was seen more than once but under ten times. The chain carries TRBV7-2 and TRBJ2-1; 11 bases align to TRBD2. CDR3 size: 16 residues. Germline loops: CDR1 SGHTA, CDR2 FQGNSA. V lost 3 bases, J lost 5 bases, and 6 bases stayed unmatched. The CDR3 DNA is TGTGCCAGCAGCTTTACTAGCGGGAGTCGAAACAATGAGCAGTTCTTC. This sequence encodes CASSFTSGSRNNEQFF. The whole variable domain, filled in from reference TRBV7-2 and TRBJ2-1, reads GAGVSQSPSNKVTEKGKDVELRCDPISGHTALYWYRQSLGQGLEFLIYFQGNSAPDKSGLPSDRFSAERTGGSVSTLTIQRTQQEDSAVYLCASSFTSGSRNNEQFFGPGTRLTVL.

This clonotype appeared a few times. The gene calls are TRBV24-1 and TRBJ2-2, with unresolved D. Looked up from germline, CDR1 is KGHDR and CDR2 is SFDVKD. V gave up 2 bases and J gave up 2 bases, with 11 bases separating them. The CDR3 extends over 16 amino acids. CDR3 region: CATSDSRTDNTGELFF. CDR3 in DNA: TGTGCCACCAGTGATTCCCGAACGGATAACACCGGGGAGCTGTTTTTT.

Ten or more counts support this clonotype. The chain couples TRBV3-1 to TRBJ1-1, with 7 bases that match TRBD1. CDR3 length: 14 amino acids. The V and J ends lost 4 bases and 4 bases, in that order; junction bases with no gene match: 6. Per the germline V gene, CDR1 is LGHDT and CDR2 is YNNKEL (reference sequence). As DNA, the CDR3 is TGTGCCAGCAGCCGAGGACAGGCGGCCACTGAAGCTTTCTTT. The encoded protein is CASSRGQAATEAFF.

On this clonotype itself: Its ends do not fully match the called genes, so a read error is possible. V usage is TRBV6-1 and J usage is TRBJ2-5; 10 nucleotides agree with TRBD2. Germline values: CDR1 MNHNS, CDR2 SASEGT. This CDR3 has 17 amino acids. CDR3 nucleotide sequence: TGTGCCACCAGTGATTTGGGGCTAGCGGGGGAACAAGAGACCCAGTGCTTC. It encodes CATSDLGLAGEQETQCF.